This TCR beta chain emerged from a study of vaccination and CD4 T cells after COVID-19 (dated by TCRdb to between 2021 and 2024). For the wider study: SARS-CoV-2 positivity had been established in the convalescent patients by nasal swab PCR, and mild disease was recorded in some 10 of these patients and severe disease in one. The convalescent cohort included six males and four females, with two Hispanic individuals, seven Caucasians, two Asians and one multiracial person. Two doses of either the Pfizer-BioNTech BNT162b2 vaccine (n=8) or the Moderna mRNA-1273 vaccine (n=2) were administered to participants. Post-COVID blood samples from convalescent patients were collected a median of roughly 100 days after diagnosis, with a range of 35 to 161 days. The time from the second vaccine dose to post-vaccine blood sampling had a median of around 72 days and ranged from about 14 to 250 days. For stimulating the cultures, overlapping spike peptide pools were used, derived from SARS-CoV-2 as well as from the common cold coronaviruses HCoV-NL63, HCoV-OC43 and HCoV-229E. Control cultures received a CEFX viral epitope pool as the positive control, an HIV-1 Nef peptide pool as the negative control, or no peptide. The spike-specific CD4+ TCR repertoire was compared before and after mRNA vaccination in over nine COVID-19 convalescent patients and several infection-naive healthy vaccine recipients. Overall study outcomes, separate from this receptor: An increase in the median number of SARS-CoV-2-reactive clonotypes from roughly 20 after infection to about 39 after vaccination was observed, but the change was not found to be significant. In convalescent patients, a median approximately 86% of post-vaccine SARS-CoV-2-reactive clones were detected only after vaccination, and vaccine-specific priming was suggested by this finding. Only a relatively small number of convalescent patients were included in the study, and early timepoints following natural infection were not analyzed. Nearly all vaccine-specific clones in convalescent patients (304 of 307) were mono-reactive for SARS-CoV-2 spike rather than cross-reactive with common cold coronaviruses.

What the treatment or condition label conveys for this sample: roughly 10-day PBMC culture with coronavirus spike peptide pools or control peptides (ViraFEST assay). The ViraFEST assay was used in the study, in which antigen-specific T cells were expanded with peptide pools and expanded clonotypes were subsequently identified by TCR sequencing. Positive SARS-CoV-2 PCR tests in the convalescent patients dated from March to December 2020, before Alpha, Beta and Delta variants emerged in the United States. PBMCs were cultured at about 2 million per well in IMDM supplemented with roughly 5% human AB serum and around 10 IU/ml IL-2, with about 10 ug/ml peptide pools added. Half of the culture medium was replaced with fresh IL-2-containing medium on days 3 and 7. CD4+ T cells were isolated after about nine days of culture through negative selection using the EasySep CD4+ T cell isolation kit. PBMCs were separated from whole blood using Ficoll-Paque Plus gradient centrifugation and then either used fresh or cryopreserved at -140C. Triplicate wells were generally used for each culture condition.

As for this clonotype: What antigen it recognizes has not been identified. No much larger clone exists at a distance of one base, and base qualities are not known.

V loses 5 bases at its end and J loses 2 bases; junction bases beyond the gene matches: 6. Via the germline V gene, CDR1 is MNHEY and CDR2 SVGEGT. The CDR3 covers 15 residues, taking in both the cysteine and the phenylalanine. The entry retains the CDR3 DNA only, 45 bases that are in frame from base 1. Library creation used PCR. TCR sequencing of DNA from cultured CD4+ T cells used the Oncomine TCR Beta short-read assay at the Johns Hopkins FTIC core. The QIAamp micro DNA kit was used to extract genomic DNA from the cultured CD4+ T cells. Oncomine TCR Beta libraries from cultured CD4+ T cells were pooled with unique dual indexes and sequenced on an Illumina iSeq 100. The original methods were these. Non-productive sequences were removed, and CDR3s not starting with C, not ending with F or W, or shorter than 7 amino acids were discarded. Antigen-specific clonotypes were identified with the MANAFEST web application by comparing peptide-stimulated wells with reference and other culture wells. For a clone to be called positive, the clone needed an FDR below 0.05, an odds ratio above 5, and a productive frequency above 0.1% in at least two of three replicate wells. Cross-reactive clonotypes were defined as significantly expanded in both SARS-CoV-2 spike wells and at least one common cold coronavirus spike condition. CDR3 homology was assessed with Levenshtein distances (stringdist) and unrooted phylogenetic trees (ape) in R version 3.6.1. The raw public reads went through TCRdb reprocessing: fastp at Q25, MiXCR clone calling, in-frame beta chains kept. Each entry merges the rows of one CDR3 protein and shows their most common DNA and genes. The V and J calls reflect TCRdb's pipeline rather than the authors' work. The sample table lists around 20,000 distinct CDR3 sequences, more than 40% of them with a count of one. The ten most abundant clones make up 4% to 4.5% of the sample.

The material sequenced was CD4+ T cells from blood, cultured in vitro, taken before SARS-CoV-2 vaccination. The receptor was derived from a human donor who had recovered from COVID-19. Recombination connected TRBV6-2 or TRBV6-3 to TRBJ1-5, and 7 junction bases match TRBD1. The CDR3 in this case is CASSPRGTGNQPQHF. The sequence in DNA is TGTGCCAGCAGTCCCAGGGGGACAGGCAATCAGCCCCAGCATTTT.